The clone carrying this T cell receptor beta chain was observed at least ten times. The CDR3 totals 16 residues. V was shortened by 1 base and J by 1 base, with 11 bases between the two germline ends. This specimen comes from a study of identical twins. TCRdb reanalysed the 5' RACE reads using MiXCR and keeps one entry per CDR3 protein. The sample carries some 260,000 distinct CDR3 sequences, roughly an eighth recorded once. This TCR came from a woman aged 18-29 years in good health. The chain links TRBV12-3 or TRBV12-4 to TRBJ1-5; the D gene is possibly TRBD1 (5 bases). The material sequenced was memory (CD45RO+) T cells sorted from blood. The CDR3 here is CASSLGLGRSNQPQHF. The CDR3 DNA reads as TGTGCCAGCAGTTTAGGTTTGGGACGGAGCAATCAGCCCCAGCATTTT.